The text below deals with one T cell receptor beta chain. What it binds is unknown. A FACSAria was used to sort CD4+ and CD8+ T cells. These cells came from PBMCs. The sequencing template was cDNA reverse transcribed from extracted RNA. Libraries were prepared by immunoSEQ multiplex PCR; TCRdb keeps only in-frame clonotypes and omits some of them. The sample lists 110,000 to 150,000 clones, more than 55% occurring once. This entry belongs to a study of CD8+ T cells in alopecia areata. Study findings and constraints: TCR sharing across patients was less clear than in mice, possibly HLA-related. Scalp sequencing captures resident alphabeta T cells of normal skin too. Especially in alopecia totalis/universalis, lesional scalp showed greater clonality than normal scalp did.

Germline CDR1 reads MNHEY; CDR2 reads SMNVEV (reference sequence). There are 17 residues in the CDR3. J was trimmed by 0 bases and V by 5 bases; bases with no gene match: 12. The chain couples TRBV27 to TRBJ2-5, with 7 bases identical to TRBD1. This clonotype originated in a human donor in good health. Specimen: CD8+ T cells sorted from blood. CDR3 in amino acids: CASSPPPIGTDQETQYF. The CDR3 coding sequence is TGTGCCAGCAGTCCCCCCCCCATCGGGACAGACCAAGAGACCCAGTACTTC.